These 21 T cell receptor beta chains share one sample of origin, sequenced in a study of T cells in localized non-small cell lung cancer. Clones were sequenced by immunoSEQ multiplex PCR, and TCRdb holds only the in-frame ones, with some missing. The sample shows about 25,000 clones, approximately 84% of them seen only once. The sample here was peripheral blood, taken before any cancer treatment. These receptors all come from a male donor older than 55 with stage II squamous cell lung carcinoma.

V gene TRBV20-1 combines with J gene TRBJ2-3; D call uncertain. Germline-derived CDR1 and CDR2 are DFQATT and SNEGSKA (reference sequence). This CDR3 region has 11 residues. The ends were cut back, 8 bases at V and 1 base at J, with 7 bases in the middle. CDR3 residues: CSTRGTDTQYF. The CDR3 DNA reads TGCAGTACACGGGGCACAGATACGCAGTATTTT.

Written as DNA, the CDR3 is TGTGCCAGCAGCTCCTCACAGGGTAACTATGGCTACACCTTC. This codes for CASSSSQGNYGYTF. This chain uses TRBV7-2 with TRBJ1-2; tentative D call: TRBD1 (6 bases). The CDR3 consists of 14 residues. The germline gives CDR1 SGHTA, CDR2 FQGNSA. Trimming left V 4 bases short and J 1 base short, with 10 bases between.

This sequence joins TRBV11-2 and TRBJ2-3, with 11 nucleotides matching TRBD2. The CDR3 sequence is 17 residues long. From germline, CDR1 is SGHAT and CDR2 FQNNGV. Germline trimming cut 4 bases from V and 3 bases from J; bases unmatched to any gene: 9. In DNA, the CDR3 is TGTGCCAGCAGCTCCTGGACTAGCGGGCGGCCAACAGATACGCAGTATTTT. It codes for CASSSWTSGRPTDTQYF.

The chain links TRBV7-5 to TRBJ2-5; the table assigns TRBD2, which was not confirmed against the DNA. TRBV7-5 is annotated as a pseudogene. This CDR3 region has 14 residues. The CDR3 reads CARSLVRRKETQYF. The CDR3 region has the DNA TGTGCCAGAAGCTTAGTACGGAGGAAAGAGACCCAGTACTTC.

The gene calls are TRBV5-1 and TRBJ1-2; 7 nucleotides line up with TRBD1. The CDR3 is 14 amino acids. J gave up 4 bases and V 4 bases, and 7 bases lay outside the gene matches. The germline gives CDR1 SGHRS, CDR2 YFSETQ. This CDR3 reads CASSTGDSTYGYTF. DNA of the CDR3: TGCGCCAGCAGCACAGGGGACAGCACCTATGGCTACACCTTC.

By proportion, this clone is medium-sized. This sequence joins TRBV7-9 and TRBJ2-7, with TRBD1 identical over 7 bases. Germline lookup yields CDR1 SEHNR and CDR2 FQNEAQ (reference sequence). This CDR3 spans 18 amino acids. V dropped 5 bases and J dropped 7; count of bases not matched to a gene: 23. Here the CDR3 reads CASSPPWFGVQGKREQYF. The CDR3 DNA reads TGTGCCAGCAGCCCCCCCTGGTTTGGGGTACAGGGGAAGAGAGAGCAGTACTTC.

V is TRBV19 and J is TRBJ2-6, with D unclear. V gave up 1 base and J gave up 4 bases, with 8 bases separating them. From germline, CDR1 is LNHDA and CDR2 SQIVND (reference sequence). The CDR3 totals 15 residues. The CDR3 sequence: CASSIGPGGANVLTF. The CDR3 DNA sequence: TGTGCCAGTAGTATAGGTCCTGGGGGGGCCAACGTCCTGACTTTC.

In nucleotides, the CDR3 is TGTGCCATCAGTGAGTCGATGGGGGGTGACTATGGCTACACCTTC. Its translation is CAISESMGGDYGYTF. The chain carries TRBV10-3 and TRBJ1-2, with D maybe TRBD1 (5 bases). The CDR3 runs to 15 residues. From germline, CDR1 is ENHRY and CDR2 SYGVKD. With 0 bases removed from V and 3 bases from J, the gap between germline ends came to 11 bases.

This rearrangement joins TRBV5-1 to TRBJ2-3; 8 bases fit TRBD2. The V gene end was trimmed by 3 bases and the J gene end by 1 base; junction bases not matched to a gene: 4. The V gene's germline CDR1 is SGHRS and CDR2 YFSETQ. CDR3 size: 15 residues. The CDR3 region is CASSYTGGRTDTQYF. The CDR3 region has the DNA TGCGCCAGCAGCTACACGGGAGGGCGCACAGATACGCAGTATTTT.

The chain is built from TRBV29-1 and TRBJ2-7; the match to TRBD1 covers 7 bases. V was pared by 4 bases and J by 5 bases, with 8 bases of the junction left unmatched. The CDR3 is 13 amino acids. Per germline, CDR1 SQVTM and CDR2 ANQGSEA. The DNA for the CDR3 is TGCAGCGTTGGGGGAGACAGGGACCACGAGCAGTACTTC. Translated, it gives CSVGGDRDHEQYF.

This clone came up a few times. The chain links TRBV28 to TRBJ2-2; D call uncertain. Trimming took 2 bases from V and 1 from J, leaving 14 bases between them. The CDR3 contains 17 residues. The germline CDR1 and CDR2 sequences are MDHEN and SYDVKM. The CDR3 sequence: CASSLPYRTGNTGELFF. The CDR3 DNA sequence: TGTGCCAGCAGTTTACCCTATCGGACGGGGAACACCGGGGAGCTGTTTTTT.

CDR3 protein: CASSFGALGNTGELFF. The CDR3 nucleotides are TGCGCCAGCAGCTTTGGCGCCTTGGGGAACACCGGGGAGCTGTTTTTT. The V call is TRBV5-1, the J call TRBJ2-2; D is undetermined. V shed 2 bases and J shed 1 base, with 12 bases lying between them. This CDR3 spans 16 amino acids. Germline V gene sequence: CDR1 SGHRS, CDR2 YFSETQ.

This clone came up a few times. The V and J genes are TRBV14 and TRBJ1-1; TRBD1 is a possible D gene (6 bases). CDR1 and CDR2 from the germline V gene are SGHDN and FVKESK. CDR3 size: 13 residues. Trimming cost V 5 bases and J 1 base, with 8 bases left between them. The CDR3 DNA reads TGTGCCAGCAGCTCACAGGGGAACACTGAAGCTTTCTTT. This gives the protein CASSSQGNTEAFF.

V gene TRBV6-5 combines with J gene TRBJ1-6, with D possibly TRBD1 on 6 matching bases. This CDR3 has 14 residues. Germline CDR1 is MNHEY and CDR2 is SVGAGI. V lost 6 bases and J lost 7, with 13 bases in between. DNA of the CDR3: TGTGCCAGCAGGCCGACAGGCTCAAATTCACCCCTCCACTTT. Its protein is CASRPTGSNSPLHF.

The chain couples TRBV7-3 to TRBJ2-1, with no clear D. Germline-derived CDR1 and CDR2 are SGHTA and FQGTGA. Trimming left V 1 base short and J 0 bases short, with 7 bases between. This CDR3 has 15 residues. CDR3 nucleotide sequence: TGTGCCAGCAGCTTAAGATCGAGCTCCTACAATGAGCAGTTCTTC. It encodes CASSLRSSSYNEQFF.

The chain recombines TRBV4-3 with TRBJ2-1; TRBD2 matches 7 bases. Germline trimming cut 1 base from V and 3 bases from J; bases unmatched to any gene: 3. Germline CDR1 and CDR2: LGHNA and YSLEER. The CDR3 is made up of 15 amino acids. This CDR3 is CASSQGWEGYNEQFF. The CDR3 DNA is TGCGCCAGCAGCCAAGGATGGGAGGGCTACAATGAGCAGTTCTTC.

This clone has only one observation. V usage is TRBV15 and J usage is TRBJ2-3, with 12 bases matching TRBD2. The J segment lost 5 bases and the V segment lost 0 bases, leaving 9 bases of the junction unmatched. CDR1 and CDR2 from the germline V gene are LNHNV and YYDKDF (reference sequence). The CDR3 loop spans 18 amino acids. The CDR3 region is CATSRDLAGGKLGDTQYF. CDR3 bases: TGTGCCACCAGCAGAGATCTAGCGGGGGGGAAACTGGGAGATACGCAGTATTTT.

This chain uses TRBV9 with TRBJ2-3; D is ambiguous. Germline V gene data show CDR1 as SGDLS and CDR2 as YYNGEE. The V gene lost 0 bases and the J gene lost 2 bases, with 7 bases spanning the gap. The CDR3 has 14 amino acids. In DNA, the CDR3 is TGTGCCAGCAGCGTAGTGTCGGCCACAGATACGCAGTATTTT. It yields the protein CASSVVSATDTQYF.

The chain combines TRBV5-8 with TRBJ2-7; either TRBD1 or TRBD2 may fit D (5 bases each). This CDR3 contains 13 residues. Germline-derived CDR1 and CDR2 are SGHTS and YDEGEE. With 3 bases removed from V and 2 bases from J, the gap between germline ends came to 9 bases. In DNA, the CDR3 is TGTGCCAGCAGCTGGGGACGCACCTACGAGCAGTACTTC. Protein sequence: CASSWGRTYEQYF.

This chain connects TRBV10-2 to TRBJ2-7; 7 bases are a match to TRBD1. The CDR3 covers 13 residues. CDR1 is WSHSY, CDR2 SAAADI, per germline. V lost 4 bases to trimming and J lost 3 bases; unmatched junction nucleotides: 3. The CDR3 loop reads CASSVGTDYEQYF. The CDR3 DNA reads TGCGCCAGCAGTGTCGGGACAGACTACGAGCAGTACTTC.

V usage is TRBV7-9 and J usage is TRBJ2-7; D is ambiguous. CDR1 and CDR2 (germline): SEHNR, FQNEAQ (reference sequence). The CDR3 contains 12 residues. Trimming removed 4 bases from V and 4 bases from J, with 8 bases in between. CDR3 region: CASSSYPYEQYF. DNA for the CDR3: TGTGCCAGCAGCTCGTACCCTTACGAGCAGTACTTC.